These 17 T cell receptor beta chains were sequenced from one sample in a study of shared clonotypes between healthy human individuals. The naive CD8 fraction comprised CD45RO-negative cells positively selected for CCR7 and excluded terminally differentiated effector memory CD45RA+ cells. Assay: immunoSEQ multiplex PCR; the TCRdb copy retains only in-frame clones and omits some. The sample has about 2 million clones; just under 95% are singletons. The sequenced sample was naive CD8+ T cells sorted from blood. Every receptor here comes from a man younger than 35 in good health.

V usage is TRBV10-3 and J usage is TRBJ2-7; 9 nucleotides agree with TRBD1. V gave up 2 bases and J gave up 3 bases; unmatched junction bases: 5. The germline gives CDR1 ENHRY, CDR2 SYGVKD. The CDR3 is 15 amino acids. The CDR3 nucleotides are TGTGCCATCAGTGAGGCGGGACAGGGACACTACGAGCAGTACTTC. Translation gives CAISEAGQGHYEQYF.

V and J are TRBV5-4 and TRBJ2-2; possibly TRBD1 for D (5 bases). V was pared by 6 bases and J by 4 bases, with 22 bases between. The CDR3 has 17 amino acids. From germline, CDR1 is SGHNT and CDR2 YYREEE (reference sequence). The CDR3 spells CASTTHPDRVITGELFF. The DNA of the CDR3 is TGTGCCAGCACCACCCACCCCGACAGAGTCATCACCGGGGAGCTGTTTTTT.

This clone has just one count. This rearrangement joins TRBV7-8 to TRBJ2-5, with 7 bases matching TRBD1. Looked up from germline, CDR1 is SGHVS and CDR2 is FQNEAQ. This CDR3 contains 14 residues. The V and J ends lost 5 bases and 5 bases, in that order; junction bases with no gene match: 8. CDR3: CASSRSTGLETQYF. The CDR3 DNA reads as TGTGCCAGCAGCCGATCGACAGGGTTGGAGACCCAGTACTTC.

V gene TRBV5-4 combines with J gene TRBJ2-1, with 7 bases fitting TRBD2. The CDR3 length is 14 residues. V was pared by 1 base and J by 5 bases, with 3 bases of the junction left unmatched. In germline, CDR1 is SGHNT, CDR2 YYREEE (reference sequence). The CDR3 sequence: CASSLSRGDNEQFF. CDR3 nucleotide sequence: TGTGCCAGCAGCTTGTCCCGGGGGGACAATGAGCAGTTCTTC.

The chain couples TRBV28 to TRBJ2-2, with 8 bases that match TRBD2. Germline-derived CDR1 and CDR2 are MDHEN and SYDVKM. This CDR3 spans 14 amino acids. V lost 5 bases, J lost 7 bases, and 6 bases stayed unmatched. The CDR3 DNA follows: TGTGCCAGCAGTCTTACGGGGGGGAACGGGGAGCTGTTTTTT. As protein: CASSLTGGNGELFF.

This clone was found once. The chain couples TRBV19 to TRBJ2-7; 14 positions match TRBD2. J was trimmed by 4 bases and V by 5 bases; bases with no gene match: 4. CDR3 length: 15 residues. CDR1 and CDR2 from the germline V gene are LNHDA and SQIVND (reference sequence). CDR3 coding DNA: TGTGCCAGTAGTGGGACTAGCGGGAGTGAGTACGAGCAGTACTTC. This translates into CASSGTSGSEYEQYF.

The CDR3 bases are TGTGCCAGCAGCCCACAGGGCTTGAACACTGAAGCTTTCTTT. It yields the protein CASSPQGLNTEAFF. The rearrangement joins TRBV2 to TRBJ1-1; D perhaps matches TRBD1 (6 bases). From germline, CDR1 is SNHLY and CDR2 FYNNEI. V lost 6 bases and J lost 0, with 11 bases in between. The CDR3 loop spans 14 amino acids. Combining the CDR3 with reference TRBV2 and TRBJ1-1 gives the whole variable domain EPEVTQTPSHQVTQMGQEVILRCVPISNHLYFYWYRQILGQKVEFLVSFYNNEISEKSEIFDDQFSVERPDGSNFTLKIRSTKLEDSAMYFCASSPQGLNTEAFFGQGTRLTVV.

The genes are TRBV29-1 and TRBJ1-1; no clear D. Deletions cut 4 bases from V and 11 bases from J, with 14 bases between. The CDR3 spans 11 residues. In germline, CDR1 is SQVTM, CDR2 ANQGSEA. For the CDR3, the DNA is TGCAGCGTTGTCCTAGACTACTCGGCTTTCTTT. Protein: CSVVLDYSAFF.

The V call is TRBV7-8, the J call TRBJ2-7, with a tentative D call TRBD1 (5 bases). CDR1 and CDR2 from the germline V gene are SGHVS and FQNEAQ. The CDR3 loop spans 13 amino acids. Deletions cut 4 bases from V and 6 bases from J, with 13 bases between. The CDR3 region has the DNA TGTGCCAGCAGCTCCAGACAGACTCCCGAGCAGTACTTC. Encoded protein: CASSSRQTPEQYF.

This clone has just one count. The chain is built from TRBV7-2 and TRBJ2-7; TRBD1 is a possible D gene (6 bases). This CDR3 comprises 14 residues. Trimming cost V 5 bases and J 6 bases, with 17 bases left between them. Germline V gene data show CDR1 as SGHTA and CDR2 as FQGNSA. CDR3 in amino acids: CASSQGPVVGEQYF. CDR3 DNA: TGTGCCAGCAGCCAGGGGCCGGTGGTGGGCGAGCAGTACTTC.

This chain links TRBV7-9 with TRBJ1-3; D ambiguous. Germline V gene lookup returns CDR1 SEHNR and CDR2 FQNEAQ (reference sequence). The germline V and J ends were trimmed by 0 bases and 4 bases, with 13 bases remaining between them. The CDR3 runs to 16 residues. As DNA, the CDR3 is TGTGCCAGCAGCTTAGCGCTATGGACGGCAGGAAACACCATATATTTT. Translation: CASSLALWTAGNTIYF.

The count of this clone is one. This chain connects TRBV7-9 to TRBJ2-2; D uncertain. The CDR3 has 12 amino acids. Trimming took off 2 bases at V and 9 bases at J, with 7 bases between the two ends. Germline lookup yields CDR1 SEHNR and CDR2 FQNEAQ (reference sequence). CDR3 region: CASSLYGRELFF. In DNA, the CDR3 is TGTGCCAGCAGCTTATATGGCCGGGAGCTGTTTTTT.

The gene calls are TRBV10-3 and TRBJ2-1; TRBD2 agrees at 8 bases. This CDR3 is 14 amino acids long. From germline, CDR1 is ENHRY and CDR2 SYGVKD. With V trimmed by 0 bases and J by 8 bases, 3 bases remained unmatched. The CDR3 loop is CAISESNSGDEQFF. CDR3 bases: TGTGCCATCAGTGAGTCGAATAGCGGGGATGAGCAGTTCTTC.

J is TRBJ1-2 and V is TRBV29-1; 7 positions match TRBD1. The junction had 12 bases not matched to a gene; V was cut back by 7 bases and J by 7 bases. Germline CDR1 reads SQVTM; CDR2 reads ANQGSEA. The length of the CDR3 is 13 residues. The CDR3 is CSAKGGEGLGYTF. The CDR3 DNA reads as TGCAGCGCTAAAGGGGGCGAGGGCCTTGGCTACACCTTC.

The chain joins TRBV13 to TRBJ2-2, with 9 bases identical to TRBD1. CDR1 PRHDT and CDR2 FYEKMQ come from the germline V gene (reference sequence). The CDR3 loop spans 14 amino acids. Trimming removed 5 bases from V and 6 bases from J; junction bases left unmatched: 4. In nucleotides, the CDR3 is TGTGCCAGCAGCCCGGACAGGGGCCCCGGGGAGCTGTTTTTT. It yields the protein CASSPDRGPGELFF.

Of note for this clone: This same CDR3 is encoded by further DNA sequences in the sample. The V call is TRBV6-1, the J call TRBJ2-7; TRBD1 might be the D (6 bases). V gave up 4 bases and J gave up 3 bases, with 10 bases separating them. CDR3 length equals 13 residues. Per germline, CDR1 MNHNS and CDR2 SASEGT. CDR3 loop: CASSVRTVYEQYF. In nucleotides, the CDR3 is TGTGCCAGCAGTGTAAGGACAGTCTACGAGCAGTACTTC.

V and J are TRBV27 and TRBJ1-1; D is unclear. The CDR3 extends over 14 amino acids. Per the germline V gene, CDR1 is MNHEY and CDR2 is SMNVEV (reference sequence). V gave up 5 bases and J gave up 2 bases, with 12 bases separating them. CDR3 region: CASSLAATNTEAFF. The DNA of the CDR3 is TGTGCCAGCAGTCTGGCGGCGACTAACACTGAAGCTTTCTTT.